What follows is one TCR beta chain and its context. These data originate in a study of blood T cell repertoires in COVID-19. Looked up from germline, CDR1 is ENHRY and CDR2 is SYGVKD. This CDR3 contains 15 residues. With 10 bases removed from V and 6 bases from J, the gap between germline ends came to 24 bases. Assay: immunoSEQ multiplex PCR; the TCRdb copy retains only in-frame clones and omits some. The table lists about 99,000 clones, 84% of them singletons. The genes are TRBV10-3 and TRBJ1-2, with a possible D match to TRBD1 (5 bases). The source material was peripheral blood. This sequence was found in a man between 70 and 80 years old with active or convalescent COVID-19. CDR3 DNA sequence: TGTGCCACCGACGGGGGAACCTATTCCCCTCATGGCTACACCTTC. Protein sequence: CATDGGTYSPHGYTF.